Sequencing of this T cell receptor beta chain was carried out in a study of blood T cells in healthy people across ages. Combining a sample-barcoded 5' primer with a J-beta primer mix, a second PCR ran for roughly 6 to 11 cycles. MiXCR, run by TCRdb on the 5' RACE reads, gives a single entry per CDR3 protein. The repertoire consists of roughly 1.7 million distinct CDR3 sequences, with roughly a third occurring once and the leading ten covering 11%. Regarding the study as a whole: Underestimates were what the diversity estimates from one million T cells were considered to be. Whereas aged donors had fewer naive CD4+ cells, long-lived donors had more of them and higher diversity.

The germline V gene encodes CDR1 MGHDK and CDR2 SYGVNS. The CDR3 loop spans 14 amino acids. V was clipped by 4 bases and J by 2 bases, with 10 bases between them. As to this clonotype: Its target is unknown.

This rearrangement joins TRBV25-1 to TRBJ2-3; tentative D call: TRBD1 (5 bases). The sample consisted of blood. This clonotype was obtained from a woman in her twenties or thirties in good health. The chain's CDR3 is CASSAAGITDTQYF. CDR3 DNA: TGTGCCAGCAGTGCGGCAGGGATCACAGATACGCAGTATTTT.